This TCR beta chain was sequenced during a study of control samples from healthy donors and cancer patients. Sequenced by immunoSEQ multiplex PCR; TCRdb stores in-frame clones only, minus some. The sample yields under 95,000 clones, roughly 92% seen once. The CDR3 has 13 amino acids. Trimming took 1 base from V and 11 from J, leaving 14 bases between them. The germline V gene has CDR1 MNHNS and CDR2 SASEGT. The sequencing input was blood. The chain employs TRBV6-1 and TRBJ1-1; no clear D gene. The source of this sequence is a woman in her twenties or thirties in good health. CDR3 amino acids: CASSEVDPLEAFF. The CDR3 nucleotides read TGTGCCAGCAGTGAAGTTGACCCTCTCGAGGCTTTCTTT.